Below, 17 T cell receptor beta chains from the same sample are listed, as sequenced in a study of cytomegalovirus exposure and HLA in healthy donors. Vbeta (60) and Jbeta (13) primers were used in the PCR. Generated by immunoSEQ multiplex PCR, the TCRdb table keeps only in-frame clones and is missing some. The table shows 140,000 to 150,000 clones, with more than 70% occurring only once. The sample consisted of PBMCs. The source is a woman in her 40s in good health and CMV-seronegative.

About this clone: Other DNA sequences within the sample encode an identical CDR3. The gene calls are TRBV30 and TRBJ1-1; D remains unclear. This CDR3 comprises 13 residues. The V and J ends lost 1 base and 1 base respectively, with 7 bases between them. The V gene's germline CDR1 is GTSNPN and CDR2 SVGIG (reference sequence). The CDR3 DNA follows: TGTGCCTGGAGTGGCGGGCCGAACACTGAAGCTTTCTTT. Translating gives CAWSGGPNTEAFF.

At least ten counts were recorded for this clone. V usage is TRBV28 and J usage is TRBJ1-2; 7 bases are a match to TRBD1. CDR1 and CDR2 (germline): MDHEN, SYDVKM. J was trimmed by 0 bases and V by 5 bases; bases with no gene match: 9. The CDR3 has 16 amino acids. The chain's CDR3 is CASSPLTGWSNYGYTF. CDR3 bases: TGTGCCAGCAGTCCCCTGACAGGGTGGTCTAACTATGGCTACACCTTC.

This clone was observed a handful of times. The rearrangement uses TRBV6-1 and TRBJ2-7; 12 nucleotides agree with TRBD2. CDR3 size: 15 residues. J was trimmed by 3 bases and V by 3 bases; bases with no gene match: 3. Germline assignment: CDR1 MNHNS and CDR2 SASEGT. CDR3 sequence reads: CASSDPTSGGYEQYF. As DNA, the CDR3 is TGTGCCAGCAGTGACCCGACTAGCGGGGGCTACGAGCAGTACTTC.

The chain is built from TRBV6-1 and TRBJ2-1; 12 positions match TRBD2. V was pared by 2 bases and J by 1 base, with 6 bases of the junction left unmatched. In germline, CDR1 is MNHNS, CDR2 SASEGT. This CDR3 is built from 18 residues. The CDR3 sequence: CASSETSGRFRSYNEQFF. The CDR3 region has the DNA TGTGCCAGCAGTGAAACTAGCGGGAGGTTTAGGTCCTACAATGAGCAGTTCTTC.

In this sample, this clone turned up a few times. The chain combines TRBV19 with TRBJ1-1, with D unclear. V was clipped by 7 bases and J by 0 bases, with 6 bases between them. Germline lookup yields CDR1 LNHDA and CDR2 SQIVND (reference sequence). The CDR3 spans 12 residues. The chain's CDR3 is CASTNMNTEAFF. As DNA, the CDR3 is TGTGCCAGTACCAACATGAACACTGAAGCTTTCTTT. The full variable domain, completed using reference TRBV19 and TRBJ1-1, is DGGITQSPKYLFRKEGQNVTLSCEQNLNHDAMYWYRQDPGQGLRLIYYSQIVNDFQKGDIAEGYSVSREKKESFPLTVTSAQKNPTAFYLCASTNMNTEAFFGQGTRLTVV.

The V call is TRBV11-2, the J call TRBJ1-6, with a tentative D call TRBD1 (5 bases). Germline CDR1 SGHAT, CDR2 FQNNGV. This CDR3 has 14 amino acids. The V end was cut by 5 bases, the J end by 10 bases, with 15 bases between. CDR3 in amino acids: CASSIAGYDSPLHF. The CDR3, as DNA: TGTGCCAGCAGCATAGCAGGGTATGACTCACCCCTCCACTTT.

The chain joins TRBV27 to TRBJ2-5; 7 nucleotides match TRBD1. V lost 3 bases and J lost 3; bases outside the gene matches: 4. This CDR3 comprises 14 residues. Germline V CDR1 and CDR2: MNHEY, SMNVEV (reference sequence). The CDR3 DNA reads TGTGCCAGCAGTTTGGACGGACAGGAAGAGACCCAGTACTTC. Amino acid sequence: CASSLDGQEETQYF.

The CDR3 region is CASSMGGTRQPQHF. As DNA, the CDR3 is TGTGCCAGTAGTATGGGGGGGACTCGCCAGCCCCAGCATTTT. This chain connects TRBV19 to TRBJ1-5; the D gene is possibly TRBD1 (5 bases). CDR1 and CDR2 (germline): LNHDA, SQIVND (reference sequence). This CDR3 has 14 amino acids. Deletions cut 3 bases from V and 7 bases from J, with 13 bases between.

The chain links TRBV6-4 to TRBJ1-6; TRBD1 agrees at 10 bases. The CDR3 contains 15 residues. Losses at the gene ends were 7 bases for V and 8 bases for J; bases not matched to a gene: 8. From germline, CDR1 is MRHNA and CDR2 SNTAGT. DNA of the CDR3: TGTGCCAGCAAGGATTCTGGGACAGGGGATTCACCCCTCCACTTT. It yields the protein CASKDSGTGDSPLHF.

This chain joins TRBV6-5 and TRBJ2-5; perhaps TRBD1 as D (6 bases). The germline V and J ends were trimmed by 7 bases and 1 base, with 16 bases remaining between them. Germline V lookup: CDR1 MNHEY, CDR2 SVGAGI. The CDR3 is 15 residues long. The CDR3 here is CASTPDRILQETQYF. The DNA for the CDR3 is TGTGCCAGCACCCCCGACAGGATCCTCCAAGAGACCCAGTACTTC.

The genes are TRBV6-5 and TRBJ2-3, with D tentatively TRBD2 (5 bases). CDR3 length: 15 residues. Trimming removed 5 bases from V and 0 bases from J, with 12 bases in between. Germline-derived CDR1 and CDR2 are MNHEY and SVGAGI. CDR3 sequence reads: CASSPSGFSTDTQYF. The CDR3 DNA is TGTGCCAGCAGTCCCTCGGGGTTTAGCACAGATACGCAGTATTTT.

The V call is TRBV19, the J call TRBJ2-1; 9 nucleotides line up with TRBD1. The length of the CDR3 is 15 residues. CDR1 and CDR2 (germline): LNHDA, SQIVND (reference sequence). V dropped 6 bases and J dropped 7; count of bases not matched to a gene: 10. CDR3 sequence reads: CASRAAFGTGNEQFF. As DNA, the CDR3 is TGTGCCAGTAGGGCGGCCTTCGGGACAGGGAATGAGCAGTTCTTC.

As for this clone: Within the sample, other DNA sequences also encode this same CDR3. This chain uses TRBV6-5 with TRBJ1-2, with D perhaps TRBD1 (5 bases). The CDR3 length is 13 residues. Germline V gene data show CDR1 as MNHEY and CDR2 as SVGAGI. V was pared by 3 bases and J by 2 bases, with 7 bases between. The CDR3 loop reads CASSYDRNYGYTF. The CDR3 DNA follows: TGTGCCAGCAGTTATGACAGAAACTATGGCTACACCTTC.

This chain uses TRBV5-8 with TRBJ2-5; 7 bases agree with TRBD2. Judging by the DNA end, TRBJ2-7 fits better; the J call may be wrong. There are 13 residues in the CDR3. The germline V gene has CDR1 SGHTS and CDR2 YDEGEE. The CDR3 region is CASSRTRDYEQYF. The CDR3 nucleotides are TGTGCCAGCAGCCGGACTAGAGACTACGAGCAGTACTTC.

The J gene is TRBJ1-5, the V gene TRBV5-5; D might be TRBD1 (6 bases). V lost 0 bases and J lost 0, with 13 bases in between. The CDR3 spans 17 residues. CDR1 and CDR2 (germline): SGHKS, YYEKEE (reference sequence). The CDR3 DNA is TGTGCCAGCAGCTTGGCCCAGGGGCCATATAGCAATCAGCCCCAGCATTTT. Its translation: CASSLAQGPYSNQPQHF.

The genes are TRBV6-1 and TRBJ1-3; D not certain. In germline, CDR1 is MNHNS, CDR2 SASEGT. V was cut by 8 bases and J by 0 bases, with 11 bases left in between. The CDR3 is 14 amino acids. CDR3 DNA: TGTGCCAGCTCCGAGAGCTACTCTGGAAACACCATATATTTT. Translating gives CASSESYSGNTIYF.

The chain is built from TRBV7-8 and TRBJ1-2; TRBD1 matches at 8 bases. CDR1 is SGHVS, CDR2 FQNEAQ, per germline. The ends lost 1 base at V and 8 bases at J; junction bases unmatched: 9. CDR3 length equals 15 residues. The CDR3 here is CASSLVPGQDSGYTF. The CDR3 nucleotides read TGTGCCAGCAGCTTAGTACCGGGACAGGATTCAGGCTACACCTTC. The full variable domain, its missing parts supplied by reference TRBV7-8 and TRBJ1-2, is GAGVSQSPRYKVAKRGQDVALRCDPISGHVSLFWYQQALGQGPEFLTYFQNEAQLDKSGLPSDRFFAERPEGSVSTLKIQRTQQEDSAVYLCASSLVPGQDSGYTFGSGTRLTVV.